Presented here are 19 T cell receptor beta chains from one specimen sequenced in a study of identical twins. From the 5' RACE reads, TCRdb called clonotypes with MiXCR, one entry per CDR3 protein. The data show some 230,000 distinct CDR3 sequences, 6.5% to 8% seen once. In addition, the sample was reused for a study of T cells expressing NK-cell markers.

The sample taken for sequencing was CD8+ T cells sorted from blood. The receptors come from a woman between 18 and 29 years old in good health.

This clonotype appeared many times. The chain recombines TRBV12-3 or TRBV12-4 with TRBJ2-3; D unresolved. This CDR3 comprises 14 residues. V lost 6 bases, J lost 2 bases, and 12 bases lay in between. DNA for the CDR3: TGTGCCAGCAGCCGTGTGGGCCACACAGATACGCAGTATTTT. This translates into CASSRVGHTDTQYF.

This clonotype was seen many times. The V gene is TRBV29-1, the J gene TRBJ2-7; D may be TRBD1 or TRBD2 (5 bases each). CDR3 length equals 13 residues. The V and J ends lost 5 bases and 2 bases respectively, with 13 bases between them. Germline V gene sequence: CDR1 SQVTM, CDR2 ANQGSEA. CDR3 sequence: CSVSGTATYEQYF. CDR3 nucleotide sequence: TGCAGCGTTTCCGGGACGGCTACCTACGAGCAGTACTTC.

The gene calls are TRBV4-2 and TRBJ2-7; TRBD1 matches at 8 bases. Germline CDR1 LGHNA, CDR2 YNFKEQ. The CDR3 spans 15 residues. The ends lost 1 base at V and 6 bases at J; junction bases unmatched: 8. DNA of the CDR3: TGTGCCAGCAGCCAAGGGACAGGGTATCGGGGCGAGCAGTACTTC. Its translation is CASSQGTGYRGEQYF.

This clonotype was detected only a few times. This chain connects TRBV12-3 or TRBV12-4 to TRBJ1-1, with a possible D match to TRBD1 (5 bases). V lost 0 bases to trimming and J lost 4 bases, with 9 bases between them. The CDR3 is made up of 14 amino acids. Written as DNA, the CDR3 is TGTGCCAGCAGTTTAGCAGGGGTAGTCACTGAAGCTTTCTTT. This gives the protein CASSLAGVVTEAFF.

This clonotype turned up a few times. The chain links TRBV15 to TRBJ2-3; no reliable D call. CDR1 is LNHNV and CDR2 is YYDKDF in the germline V gene (reference sequence). The CDR3 covers 16 residues. Trimming cost V 0 bases and J 2 bases, with 12 bases left between them. CDR3 in amino acids: CATSRDLVASTDTQYF. DNA for the CDR3: TGTGCCACCAGCAGAGATCTCGTGGCGTCCACAGATACGCAGTATTTT.

This clonotype appeared many times. This chain connects TRBV7-8 to TRBJ1-4; no firm D call. This CDR3 spans 11 amino acids. V was pared by 5 bases and J by 8 bases, with 6 bases between. Germline V CDR1 and CDR2: SGHVS, FQNEAQ. This CDR3 reads CASSREEKLFF. The CDR3 bases are TGTGCCAGCAGCCGCGAGGAAAAACTGTTTTTT.

This clonotype was seen more than once but under ten times. This rearrangement joins TRBV5-1 to TRBJ1-6; the D is unclear. Germline-derived CDR1 and CDR2 are SGHRS and YFSETQ. V shed 3 bases and J shed 9 bases, with 10 bases lying between them. The CDR3 runs to 13 residues. The CDR3 reads CASSSDRGSPLHF. The DNA of the CDR3 is TGCGCCAGCAGCTCCGATCGGGGTTCACCCCTCCACTTT.

The sample holds a few counts of this clonotype. V gene TRBV9 combines with J gene TRBJ2-3; perhaps D is TRBD1 or TRBD2 (5 bases each). Germline CDR1 is SGDLS and CDR2 is YYNGEE. The CDR3 is made up of 14 amino acids. The ends were cut back, 0 bases at V and 8 bases at J, with 13 bases in the middle. Here the CDR3 reads CASSVGDHGTTQYF. The CDR3 coding sequence is TGTGCCAGCAGCGTAGGGGACCACGGAACTACGCAGTATTTT.

The chain has TRBV21-1 and TRBJ2-5; the table's TRBD2 call for D was not verified on the DNA. TRBV21-1 corresponds to a pseudogene. This CDR3 region has 16 residues. CDR3 bases: TGTGCCAGCAGCAAAGCAGAGCGGGGGGTGCAAGAGACCCAGTACTTC. Its protein is CASSKAERGVQETQYF.

The rearrangement joins TRBV27 to TRBJ2-7, with a weak D call TRBD1 (6 bases). Trimming stripped 6 bases from V and 2 bases from J, with 14 bases between. CDR3 length: 14 amino acids. Germline CDR1 and CDR2: MNHEY and SMNVEV (reference sequence). In DNA, the CDR3 is TGTGCCAGCAGCCCGGTGGGGGCCCCCTACGAGCAGTACTTC. Its translation is CASSPVGAPYEQYF.

A few counts support this clonotype. This chain joins TRBV12-3 or TRBV12-4 and TRBJ1-2; D is perhaps TRBD1 (5 bases). The CDR3 loop spans 11 amino acids. Deletions cut 3 bases from V and 12 bases from J, with 11 bases between. In nucleotides, the CDR3 is TGTGCCAGCAGTTTTGGGGGGGGAGACACCTTC. This gives the protein CASSFGGGDTF.

There are a few counts of this clonotype. The V and J genes are TRBV19 and TRBJ1-1, with D possibly TRBD1 on 5 matching bases. Deletions cut 3 bases from V and 0 bases from J, with 17 bases between. CDR1 LNHDA and CDR2 SQIVND come from the germline V gene (reference sequence). The CDR3 sequence is 17 residues long. The CDR3 here is CASSIGGGIWLNTEAFF. CDR3 sequence (DNA): TGTGCCAGTAGTATTGGGGGGGGAATCTGGTTGAACACTGAAGCTTTCTTT.

The chain carries TRBV2 and TRBJ1-2, with unresolved D. Germline CDR1 reads SNHLY; CDR2 reads FYNNEI. This CDR3 region has 13 residues. Trimming left V 7 bases short and J 4 bases short, with 13 bases between. The CDR3 here is CASKMGMGYGYTF. The DNA of the CDR3 is TGTGCCAGCAAGATGGGGATGGGCTATGGCTACACCTTC.

This clonotype was detected a few times. The rearrangement joins TRBV7-9 to TRBJ2-2; tentative D call: TRBD1 (6 bases). There are 16 residues in the CDR3. Germline CDR1 and CDR2: SEHNR and FQNEAQ (reference sequence). V was clipped by 5 bases and J by 4 bases, with 17 bases between them. The CDR3 DNA sequence: TGTGCCAGCAGCCTACCGGGACATATTTCCACCGGGGAGCTGTTTTTT. It codes for CASSLPGHISTGELFF. Based on the CDR3 plus reference TRBV7-9 and TRBJ2-2, the full variable domain is DTGVSQNPRHKITKRGQNVTFRCDPISEHNRLYWYRQTLGQGPEFLTYFQNEAQLEKSRLLSDRFSAERPKGSFSTLEIQRTEQGDSAMYLCASSLPGHISTGELFFGEGSRLTVL.

This clonotype was picked up a small number of times. Here the CDR3 reads CSAVDGNQPQHF. CDR3 nucleotides: TGCAGTGCTGTGGACGGAAATCAGCCCCAGCATTTT. The genes are TRBV20-1 and TRBJ1-5; D unresolved. This CDR3 has 12 residues. Trimming pared 5 bases from V and 4 bases from J, leaving 9 bases between. Germline V lookup: CDR1 DFQATT, CDR2 SNEGSKA (reference sequence).

This clonotype was detected only a few times. This sequence joins TRBV7-9 and TRBJ1-3, with 7 bases aligning to TRBD1. The CDR3 is 17 residues long. Germline values: CDR1 SEHNR, CDR2 FQNEAQ (reference sequence). Trimming cost V 3 bases and J 0 bases; bases outside gene matches: 8. DNA of the CDR3: TGTGCCAGCAGCTTTAGACAGGGTATCGTCTCTGGAAACACCATATATTTT. It yields the protein CASSFRQGIVSGNTIYF.

This clonotype was observed at least ten times. This rearrangement joins TRBV7-9 to TRBJ2-3; D is unresolved. The germline V and J ends were trimmed by 3 bases and 2 bases, with 12 bases remaining between them. This CDR3 has 15 residues. Germline assignment: CDR1 SEHNR and CDR2 FQNEAQ (reference sequence). CDR3 sequence: CASSFEQTLTDTQYF. The CDR3 coding sequence is TGTGCCAGCAGCTTCGAACAGACCCTCACAGATACGCAGTATTTT.

J is TRBJ2-7 and V is TRBV7-8; tentatively, D is TRBD1 or TRBD2 (7 bases each). The CDR3 extends over 15 amino acids. CDR1 and CDR2 (germline): SGHVS, FQNEAQ. V was clipped by 4 bases and J by 6 bases, with 19 bases between them. DNA of the CDR3: TGTGCCAGCAGCTGGGGGGGAGGGGGCCCCTCCGAGCAGTACTTC. It yields the protein CASSWGGGGPSEQYF. Full variable domain (rest looked up from reference TRBV7-8 and TRBJ2-7): GAGVSQSPRYKVAKRGQDVALRCDPISGHVSLFWYQQALGQGPEFLTYFQNEAQLDKSGLPSDRFFAERPEGSVSTLKIQRTQQEDSAVYLCASSWGGGGPSEQYFGPGTRLTVT.

The table lists this clonotype with many counts. The V and J genes are TRBV7-2 and TRBJ2-3; D may match TRBD1 or TRBD2 (6 bases each). The CDR3 consists of 15 residues. V was cut by 3 bases and J by 3 bases, with 13 bases left in between. Germline CDR1 reads SGHTA; CDR2 reads FQGNSA. CDR3 in DNA: TGTGCCAGCAGCTTTACTAGGGGGACTACAGATACGCAGTATTTT. The encoded protein is CASSFTRGTTDTQYF.